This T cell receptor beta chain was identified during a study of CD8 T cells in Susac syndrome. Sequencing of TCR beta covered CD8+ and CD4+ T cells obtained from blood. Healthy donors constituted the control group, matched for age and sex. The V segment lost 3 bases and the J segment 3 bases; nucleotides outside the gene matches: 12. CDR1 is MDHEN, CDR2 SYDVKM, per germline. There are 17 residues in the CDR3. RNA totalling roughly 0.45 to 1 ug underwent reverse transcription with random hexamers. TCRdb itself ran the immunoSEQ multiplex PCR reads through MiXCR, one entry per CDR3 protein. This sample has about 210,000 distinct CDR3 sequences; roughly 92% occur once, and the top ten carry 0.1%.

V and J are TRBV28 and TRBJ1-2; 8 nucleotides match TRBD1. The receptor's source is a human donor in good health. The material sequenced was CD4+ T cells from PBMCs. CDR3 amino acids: CASSFSLQDREDYGYTF. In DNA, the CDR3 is TGTGCCAGCAGTTTCTCCCTCCAGGACAGGGAGGACTATGGCTACACCTTC.